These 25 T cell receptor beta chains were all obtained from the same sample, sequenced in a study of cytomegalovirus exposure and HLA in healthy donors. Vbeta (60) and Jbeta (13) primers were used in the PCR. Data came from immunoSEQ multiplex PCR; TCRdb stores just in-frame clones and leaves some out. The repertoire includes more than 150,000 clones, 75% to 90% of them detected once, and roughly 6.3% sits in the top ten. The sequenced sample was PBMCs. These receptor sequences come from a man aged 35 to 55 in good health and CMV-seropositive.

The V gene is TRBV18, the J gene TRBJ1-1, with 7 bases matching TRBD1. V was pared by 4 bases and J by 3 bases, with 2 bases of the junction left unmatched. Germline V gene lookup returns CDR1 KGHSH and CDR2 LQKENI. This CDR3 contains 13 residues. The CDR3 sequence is CASSLRGDTEAFF. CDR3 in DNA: TGTGCCAGCTCACTCAGGGGGGACACTGAAGCTTTCTTT.

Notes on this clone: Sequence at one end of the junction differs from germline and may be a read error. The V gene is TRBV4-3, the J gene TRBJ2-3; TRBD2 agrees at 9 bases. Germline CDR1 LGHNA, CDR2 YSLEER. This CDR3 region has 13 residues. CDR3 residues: CASSQDQRGALIF. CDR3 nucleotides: TGCGCCAGCAGCCAAGATCAGCGGGGGGCCCTTATCTTT.

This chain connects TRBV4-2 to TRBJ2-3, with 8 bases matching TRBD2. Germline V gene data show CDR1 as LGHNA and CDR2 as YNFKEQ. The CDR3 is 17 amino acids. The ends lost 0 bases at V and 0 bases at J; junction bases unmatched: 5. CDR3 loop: CASSQEIGGVSTDTQYF. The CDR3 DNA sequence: TGTGCCAGCAGCCAAGAGATCGGGGGGGTTAGCACAGATACGCAGTATTTT.

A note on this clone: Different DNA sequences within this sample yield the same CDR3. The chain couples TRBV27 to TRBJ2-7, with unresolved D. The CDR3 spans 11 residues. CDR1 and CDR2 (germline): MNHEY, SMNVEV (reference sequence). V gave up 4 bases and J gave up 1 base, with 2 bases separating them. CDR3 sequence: CASSSSYEQYF. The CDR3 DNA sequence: TGTGCCAGCAGTTCGTCCTACGAGCAGTACTTC.

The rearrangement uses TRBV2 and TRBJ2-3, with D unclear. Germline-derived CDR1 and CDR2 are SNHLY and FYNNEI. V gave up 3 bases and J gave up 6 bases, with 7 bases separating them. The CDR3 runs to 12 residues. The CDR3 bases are TGTGCCAGCAGTGAGTCGAGTGATACGCAGTATTTT. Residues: CASSESSDTQYF.

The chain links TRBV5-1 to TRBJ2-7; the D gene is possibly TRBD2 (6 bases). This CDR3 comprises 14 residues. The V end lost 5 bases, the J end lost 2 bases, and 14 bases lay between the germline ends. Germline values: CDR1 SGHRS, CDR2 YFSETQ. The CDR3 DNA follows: TGCGCCAGCAGTGTGGCGGGGCCCGCCTACGAGCAGTACTTC. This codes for CASSVAGPAYEQYF.

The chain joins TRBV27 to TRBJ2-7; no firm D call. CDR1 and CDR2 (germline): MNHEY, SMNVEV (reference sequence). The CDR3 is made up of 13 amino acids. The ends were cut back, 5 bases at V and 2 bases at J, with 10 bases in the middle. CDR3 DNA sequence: TGTGCCAGCAGTGATAGAGCCGCCTACGAGCAGTACTTC. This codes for CASSDRAAYEQYF.

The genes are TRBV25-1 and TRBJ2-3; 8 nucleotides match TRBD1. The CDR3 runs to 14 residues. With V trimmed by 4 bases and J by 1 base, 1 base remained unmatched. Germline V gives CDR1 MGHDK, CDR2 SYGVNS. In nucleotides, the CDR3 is TGTGCCAGCAGTGCGGACAGGGGCACAGATACGCAGTATTTT. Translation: CASSADRGTDTQYF.

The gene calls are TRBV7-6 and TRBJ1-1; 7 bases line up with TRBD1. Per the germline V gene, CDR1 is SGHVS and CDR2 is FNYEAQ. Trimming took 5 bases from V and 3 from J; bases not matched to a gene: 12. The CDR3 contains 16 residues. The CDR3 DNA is TGTGCCAGCAGCAGGGGCATCCGTCAGGGGGACACTGAAGCTTTCTTT. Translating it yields CASSRGIRQGDTEAFF.

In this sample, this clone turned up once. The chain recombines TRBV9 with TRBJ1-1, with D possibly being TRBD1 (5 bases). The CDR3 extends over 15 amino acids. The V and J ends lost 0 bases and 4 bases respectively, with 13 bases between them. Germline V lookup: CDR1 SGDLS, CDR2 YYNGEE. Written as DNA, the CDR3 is TGTGCCAGCAGCGTAGGTTACGGGGGAGGCACTGAAGCTTTCTTT. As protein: CASSVGYGGGTEAFF.

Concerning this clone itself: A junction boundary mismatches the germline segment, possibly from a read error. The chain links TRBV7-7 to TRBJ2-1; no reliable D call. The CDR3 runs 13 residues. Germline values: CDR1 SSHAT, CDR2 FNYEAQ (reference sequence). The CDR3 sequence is CASSLDLNNEQFF. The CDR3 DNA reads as TGTGCTAGCAGCTTAGACCTAAACAATGAGCAGTTCTTC.

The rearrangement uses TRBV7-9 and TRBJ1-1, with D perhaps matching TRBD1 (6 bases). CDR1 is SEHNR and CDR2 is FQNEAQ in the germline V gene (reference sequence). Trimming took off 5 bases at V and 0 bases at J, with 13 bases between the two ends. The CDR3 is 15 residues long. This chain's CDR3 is CASSLQGIMNTEAFF. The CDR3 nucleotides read TGTGCCAGCAGCCTTCAGGGGATCATGAACACTGAAGCTTTCTTT.

In nucleotides, the CDR3 is TGTGCCAGCAGTTTATCGCGTAGAGGGATCTGGGAGCTGTTTTTT. Protein: CASSLSRRGIWELFF. The V and J genes are TRBV27 and TRBJ2-2; the D gene is possibly TRBD2 (5 bases). Trimming left V 0 bases short and J 9 bases short, with 14 bases between. CDR1 and CDR2 (germline): MNHEY, SMNVEV (reference sequence). The length of the CDR3 is 15 residues.

CDR3 in amino acids: CASSWTGNTEAFF. The DNA of the CDR3 is TGTGCCAGCAGTTGGACAGGGAACACTGAAGCTTTCTTT. This chain uses TRBV28 with TRBJ1-1; 7 bases align to TRBD1. This CDR3 is built from 13 residues. Per germline, CDR1 MDHEN and CDR2 SYDVKM. The junction had 0 bases not matched to a gene; V was cut back by 4 bases and J by 1 base.

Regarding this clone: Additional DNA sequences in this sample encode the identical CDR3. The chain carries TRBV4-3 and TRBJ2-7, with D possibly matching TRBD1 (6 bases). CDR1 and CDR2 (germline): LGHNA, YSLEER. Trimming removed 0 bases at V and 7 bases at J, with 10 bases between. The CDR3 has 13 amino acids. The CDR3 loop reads CASSQDLGGEQYF. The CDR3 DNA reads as TGCGCCAGCAGCCAAGATTTAGGGGGAGAGCAGTACTTC.

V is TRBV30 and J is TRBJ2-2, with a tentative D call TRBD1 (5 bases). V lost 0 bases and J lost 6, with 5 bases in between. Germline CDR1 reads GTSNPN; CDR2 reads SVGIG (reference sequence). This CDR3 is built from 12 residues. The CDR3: CAWSVGPGELFF. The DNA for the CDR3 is TGTGCCTGGAGTGTGGGGCCCGGGGAGCTGTTTTTT.

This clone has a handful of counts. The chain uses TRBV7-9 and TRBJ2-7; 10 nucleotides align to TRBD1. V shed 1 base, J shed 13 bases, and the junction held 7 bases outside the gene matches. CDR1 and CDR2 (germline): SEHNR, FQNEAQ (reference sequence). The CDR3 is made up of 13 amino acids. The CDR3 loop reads CASSLGGTGAQYF. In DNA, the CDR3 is TGTGCCAGCAGCTTAGGGGGGACAGGGGCCCAATACTTC.

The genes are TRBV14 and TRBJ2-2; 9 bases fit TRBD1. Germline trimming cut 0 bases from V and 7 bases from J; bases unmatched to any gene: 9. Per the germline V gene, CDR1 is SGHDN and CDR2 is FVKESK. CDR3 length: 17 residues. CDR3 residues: CASSQEQGAPRIGELFF. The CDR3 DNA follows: TGTGCCAGCAGCCAAGAACAGGGGGCCCCTCGTATCGGGGAGCTGTTTTTT. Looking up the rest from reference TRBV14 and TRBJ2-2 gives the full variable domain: EAGVTQFPSHSVIEKGQTVTLRCDPISGHDNLYWYRRVMGKEIKFLLHFVKESKQDESGMPNNRFLAERTGGTYSTLKVQPAELEDSGVYFCASSQEQGAPRIGELFFGEGSRLTVL.

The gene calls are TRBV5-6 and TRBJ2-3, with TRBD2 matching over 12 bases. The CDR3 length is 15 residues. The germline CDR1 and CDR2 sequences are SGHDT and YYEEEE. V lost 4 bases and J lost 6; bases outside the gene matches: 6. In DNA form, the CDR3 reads TGTGCCAGCAGCCTAGCCGGGACTAGCGGGGATACGCAGTATTTT. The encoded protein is CASSLAGTSGDTQYF.

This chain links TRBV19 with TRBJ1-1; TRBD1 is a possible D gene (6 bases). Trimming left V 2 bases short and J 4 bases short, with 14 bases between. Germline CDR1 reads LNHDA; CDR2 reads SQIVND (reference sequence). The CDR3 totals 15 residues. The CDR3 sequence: CASSIRGNRATEAFF. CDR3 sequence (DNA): TGTGCCAGTAGTATAAGAGGGAACAGGGCCACTGAAGCTTTCTTT.

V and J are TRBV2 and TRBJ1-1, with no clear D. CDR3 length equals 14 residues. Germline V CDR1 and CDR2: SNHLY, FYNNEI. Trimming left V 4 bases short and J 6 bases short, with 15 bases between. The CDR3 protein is CASSGGGVGAEAFF. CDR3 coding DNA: TGTGCCAGCAGTGGCGGCGGAGTCGGGGCTGAAGCTTTCTTT. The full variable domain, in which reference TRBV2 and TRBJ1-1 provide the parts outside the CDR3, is EPEVTQTPSHQVTQMGQEVILRCVPISNHLYFYWYRQILGQKVEFLVSFYNNEISEKSEIFDDQFSVERPDGSNFTLKIRSTKLEDSAMYFCASSGGGVGAEAFFGQGTRLTVV.

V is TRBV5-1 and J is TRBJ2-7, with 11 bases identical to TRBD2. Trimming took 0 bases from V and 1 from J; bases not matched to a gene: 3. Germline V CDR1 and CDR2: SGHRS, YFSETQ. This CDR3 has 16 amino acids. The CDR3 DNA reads TGCGCCAGCAGCTTGGAGCCTAGCGGGGGGTCCTACGAGCAGTACTTC. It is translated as CASSLEPSGGSYEQYF.

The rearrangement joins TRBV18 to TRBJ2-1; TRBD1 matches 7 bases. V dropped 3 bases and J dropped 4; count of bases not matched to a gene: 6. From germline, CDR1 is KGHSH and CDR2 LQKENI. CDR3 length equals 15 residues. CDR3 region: CASSPRDSLYNEQFF. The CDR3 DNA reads TGTGCCAGCTCACCCCGGGACAGCCTTTACAATGAGCAGTTCTTC. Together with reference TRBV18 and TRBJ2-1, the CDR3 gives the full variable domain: NAGVMQNPRHLVRRRGQEARLRCSPMKGHSHVYWYRQLPEEGLKFMVYLQKENIIDESGMPKERFSAEFPKEGPSILRIQQVVRGDSAAYFCASSPRDSLYNEQFFGPGTRLTVL.

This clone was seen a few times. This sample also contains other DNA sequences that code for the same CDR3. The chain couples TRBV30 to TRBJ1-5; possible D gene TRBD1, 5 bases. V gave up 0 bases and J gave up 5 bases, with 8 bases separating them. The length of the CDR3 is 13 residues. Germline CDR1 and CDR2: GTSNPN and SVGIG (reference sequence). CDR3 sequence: CAWSVGTDQPQHF. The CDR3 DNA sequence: TGTGCCTGGAGTGTGGGGACTGATCAGCCCCAGCATTTT.

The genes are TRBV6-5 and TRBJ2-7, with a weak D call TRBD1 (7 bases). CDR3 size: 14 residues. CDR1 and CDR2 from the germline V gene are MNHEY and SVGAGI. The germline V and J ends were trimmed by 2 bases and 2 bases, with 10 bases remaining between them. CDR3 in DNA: TGTGCCAGCAGTTACCAGGGGGGACCCTACGAGCAGTACTTC. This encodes CASSYQGGPYEQYF.